This T cell receptor beta chain originates from a study of a mutant IDH1 vaccine in newly diagnosed glioma. Time point in this sample: week 11, during vaccination. In every dose of vaccine, 300 ug of mutant IDH1 20-mer peptide was given alongside topical imiquimod. Clones were read by immunoSEQ multiplex PCR, and TCRdb kept only the in-frame ones, dropping some. The table records 55,000 or so clones, 90% to 95% of them present only once. With regard to this clone: Its antigen is currently unknown.

The specimen was PBMCs, collected from a glioma patient whose treatment included an IDH1 peptide vaccine. The TCR sequence derives from a middle-aged man with glioma.

CDR3 bases: TGTGCCTGGACCCAAAGTAGTGGCAGCCGCACAGATACGCAGTATTTT. Protein product: CAWTQSSGSRTDTQYF. The chain recombines TRBV30 with TRBJ2-3; D gene uncertain. This CDR3 has 16 residues. The germline gives CDR1 GTSNPN, CDR2 SVGIG (reference sequence). With 4 bases removed from V and 1 base from J, the gap between germline ends came to 18 bases.